The clone carrying this T cell receptor (beta chain) was detected many times. What it recognizes is unknown. For Graves' hyperthyroidism to be stable, ophthalmopathy could not progress within 18 months. Newly diagnosed patients aged 18 to 65 had hyperthyroidism of under 2 months' duration. The data are from a study of T cells in Graves' hyperthyroidism and ophthalmopathy. Amplified TCR beta CDR3 regions derived from RNA transcripts. First-round RT-PCR of the TCR CDR3 relied on the HTBI primer set. TCRdb recomputed calls from the multiplex PCR reads with MiXCR, one row per CDR3 protein. Of 300,000 to 400,000 distinct CDR3 sequences in the sample, under 15% are singletons; the top ten hold over 8.5%. The study's findings and limits: Ophthalmopathy was predicted by the model a median of about 6.5 months ahead of onset. Blood also carried most thyroid clonotypes expanded above 0.001.

The sample taken for sequencing was blood. This sequence was found in a young woman with Graves' hyperthyroidism.

CDR3 sequence reads: CASSQTGKNSPLHF. The CDR3 DNA reads TGTGCCAGCAGCCAAACAGGGAAGAATTCACCCCTCCACTTT. This chain links TRBV3-1 with TRBJ1-6; maybe TRBD1 (6 bases). The CDR3 is made up of 14 amino acids. Trimming pared 2 bases from V and 7 bases from J, leaving 9 bases between. Germline CDR1 reads LGHDT; CDR2 reads YNNKEL (reference sequence).